This TCR beta chain was sequenced in a study of response to subunit inactivated influenza vaccine. Broader study findings: It was suggested by the authors that few new T cells are recruited by each seasonal influenza vaccination.

TCRdb processed the RT-PCR reads anew with MiXCR; each CDR3 protein has one entry. This table holds hundreds of thousands of distinct CDR3 sequences, approximately 7.1% found once. In this sample, this clonotype turned up a few times. The antigen remains unidentified. The sequence came from a man between 45 and 75 years old who received an inactivated influenza vaccine. The specimen was PBMCs from blood, collected around 25 months after vaccination.

Here the CDR3 reads CASSVGFGPVGEQYF. CDR3 sequence (DNA): TGTGCCAGCAGCGTAGGTTTTGGACCCGTCGGAGAGCAGTACTTC. The J gene is TRBJ2-7, the V gene TRBV9; D is uncertain. The ends were cut back, 0 bases at V and 7 bases at J, with 17 bases in the middle. The CDR3 is 15 residues long. CDR1 and CDR2 from the germline V gene are SGDLS and YYNGEE.